A single sample gave rise to the 21 T cell receptor beta chains below, sequenced in a study of T cell clonality in common variable immunodeficiency. Study-wide results and limits: In common variable immunodeficiency, TCR beta chains reportedly carried fewer deletions and N-nucleotide insertions.

No antigen has been identified for these receptors. Clones were sequenced by immunoSEQ multiplex PCR, and TCRdb holds only the in-frame ones, with some missing. This sample comprises around 3,100 clones, none seen once only. Sequenced sample: peripheral blood mononuclear cells. Receptor source: a human donor with common variable immunodeficiency.

This clone was seen more than once but under ten times. The CDR3 goes on 3 residues after the read ends, and that part is filled in from the germline J gene. The V call is TRBV19, the J call TRBJ1-5; the match to TRBD1 covers 10 bases. With 4 bases clipped from V and 7 bases from J, the junction kept 4 bases outside the gene matches. CDR3 size: 14 residues. CDR1 and CDR2 (germline): LNHDA, SQIVND (reference sequence). The sequenced CDR3 bases are TGTGCCAGTAGTACTGACAGGGGGCACCAGCCC. Encoded protein: CASSTDRGHQP. The whole CDR3 reads CASSTDRGHQPQHF.

This clone showed up just a few times. From the germline J gene comes the end of the CDR3, since the read stops 3 residues before it. This sequence joins TRBV5-1 and TRBJ2-5; TRBD2 aligns across 8 bases. Looked up from germline, CDR1 is SGHRS and CDR2 is YFSETQ. The CDR3 runs 15 residues. V was pared by 2 bases and J by 2 bases, with 5 bases of the junction left unmatched. The covered CDR3 bases are TGCGCCAGCAGCTTCGGGGGGGGGTTACAAGAGACC. It translates to CASSFGGGLQET. The whole CDR3 sequence reads CASSFGGGLQETQYF. The entire variable domain, with the rest obtained from reference TRBV5-1 and TRBJ2-5, is as follows: KAGVTQTPRYLIKTRGQQVTLSCSPISGHRSVSWYQQTPGQGLQFLFEYFSETQRNKGNFPGRFSGRQFSNSRSEMNVSTLELGDSALYLCASSFGGGLQETQYFGPGTRLLVL.

This clone showed up many times. The read gets to within 3 residues of the CDR3 end, and the germline J gene fills in the rest. The chain is built from TRBV4-1 and TRBJ2-3; the match to TRBD1 covers 7 bases. Losses at the gene ends were 0 bases for V and 4 bases for J; bases not matched to a gene: 4. Germline V gene data show CDR1 as MGHRA and CDR2 as YSYEKL. The CDR3 runs 15 residues. The CDR3 spells CASSQDGQGADTQYF. The sequenced part of the CDR3 DNA is TGCGCCAGCAGCCAAGACGGGCAGGGGGCAGATACG.

This clone came up many times. The read stops 3 residues short of the end of the CDR3; the missing end is completed from the germline J gene. This chain uses TRBV5-1 with TRBJ1-1; D uncertain. V shed 4 bases and J shed 2 bases, with 9 bases lying between them. Germline CDR1 and CDR2: SGHRS and YFSETQ. The CDR3 loop spans 13 amino acids. CDR3 DNA (partial): TGCGCCAGCAGCCCTCAGGTAAACACTGAA. This gives the protein CASSPQVNTE. The whole CDR3 protein reads CASSPQVNTEAFF.

For this clone: The read halts 3 residues ahead of the CDR3 end, with the missing end drawn from the germline J gene. The genes are TRBV7-6 and TRBJ2-3, with D unresolved. This CDR3 region has 13 residues. Germline V gene lookup returns CDR1 SGHVS and CDR2 FNYEAQ. V lost 1 base to trimming and J lost 4 bases, with 6 bases between them. The CDR3 reads CASSLVVPDTQYF. The DNA read from the CDR3 is TGTGCCAGCAGCTTAGTAGTTCCAGATACG.

Points on this clone: The CDR3 extends 3 residues past the end of the read, so its final part is completed from the germline J gene. This chain connects TRBV7-9 to TRBJ2-2; D gene unclear. Germline CDR1 and CDR2: SEHNR and FQNEAQ (reference sequence). The V end lost 5 bases, the J end lost 3 bases, and 10 bases lay between the germline ends. The CDR3 totals 14 residues. CDR3: CASSLYSDTGELFF. Partial CDR3 DNA: TGTGCCAGCAGCCTGTATTCGGACACCGGGGAG.

This clone was observed many times. The read gets to within 3 residues of the CDR3 end, and the germline J gene fills in the rest. This sequence joins TRBV18 and TRBJ1-5; a possible D gene is TRBD1 (6 bases). This CDR3 has 15 residues. V was clipped by 5 bases and J by 1 base, with 12 bases between them. Germline V gives CDR1 KGHSH, CDR2 LQKENI. The CDR3 DNA, read in part, is TGTGCCAGCTCAGCTCCAGGGGCGAGCAATCAGCCC. It is translated as CASSAPGASNQP. The full CDR3 sequence reads CASSAPGASNQPQHF.

This clone was recorded many times. Coverage ceases 3 residues before the CDR3 finishes, and the germline J gene fills in the end. The chain uses TRBV30 and TRBJ2-4; D is perhaps TRBD1 or TRBD2 (6 bases each). The CDR3 spans 16 residues. Germline V lookup: CDR1 GTSNPN, CDR2 SVGIG (reference sequence). Trimming left V 2 bases short and J 9 bases short, with 23 bases between. The CDR3 spells CAWSLRRASQGGIQYF. The CDR3 DNA, read in part, is TGTGCCTGGAGTTTAAGGAGGGCCTCTCAAGGGGGCATT.

This clone has only a few counts. The read ends 3 residues early relative to the CDR3; the germline J gene fills the gap. This chain connects TRBV7-9 to TRBJ2-7; possibly TRBD2 for D (7 bases). This CDR3 comprises 15 residues. The germline V and J ends were trimmed by 5 bases and 6 bases, with 20 bases remaining between them. The germline gives CDR1 SEHNR, CDR2 FQNEAQ (reference sequence). Incomplete CDR3 DNA: TGTGCCAGCAGCCCCCCGAGGGGGGGGACCGTCGAG. It codes for CASSPPRGGTVE. The CDR3 in full is CASSPPRGGTVEQYF. The full variable domain, its missing parts supplied by reference TRBV7-9 and TRBJ2-7, is DTGVSQNPRHKITKRGQNVTFRCDPISEHNRLYWYRQTLGQGPEFLTYFQNEAQLEKSRLLSDRFSAERPKGSFSTLEIQRTEQGDSAMYLCASSPPRGGTVEQYFGPGTRLTVT.

Only a few counts were recorded for this clone. The CDR3 extends 3 residues past the end of the read, so its final part is completed from the germline J gene. The identical CDR3 is also encoded by other nucleotide sequences in the sample. This chain links TRBV5-6 with TRBJ2-7; 10 positions match TRBD2. There are 15 residues in the CDR3. The V segment lost 3 bases and the J segment 3 bases; nucleotides outside the gene matches: 6. Per germline, CDR1 SGHDT and CDR2 YYEEEE. The covered CDR3 bases are TGTGCCAGCAGCTGGGGGCTAGCGGGAGACTACGAG. Protein product: CASSWGLAGDYE. The CDR3 in full is CASSWGLAGDYEQYF.

About this clone: The read ends 3 residues shy of where the CDR3 ends; the end is completed using the germline J gene. This chain links TRBV18 with TRBJ2-7; 7 bases are shared with TRBD1. Germline V gene data show CDR1 as KGHSH and CDR2 as LQKENI. The CDR3 sequence is 15 residues long. Trimming removed 6 bases from V and 2 bases from J; junction bases left unmatched: 10. CDR3 sequence: CASSPRTGATYEQYF. The sequenced part of the CDR3 DNA is TGTGCCAGCTCCCCCAGGACAGGAGCCACCTACGAG.

Worth noting for this clone: The sequenced fragment ends 3 residues before the CDR3 boundary, so the rest is inferred from the germline J gene. The rearrangement links TRBV7-2 to TRBJ2-7; TRBD1 matches 7 bases. The V gene end was trimmed by 4 bases and the J gene end by 2 bases; junction bases not matched to a gene: 8. Germline lookup yields CDR1 SGHTA and CDR2 FQGNSA. CDR3 length: 15 amino acids. The sequenced CDR3 bases are TGTGCCAGCAGCTATAACCCGGGACAGACCTACGAG. Residues: CASSYNPGQTYE. The whole CDR3 sequence reads CASSYNPGQTYEQYF.

This clone was counted a few times. The read ends 3 residues early relative to the CDR3; the germline J gene fills the gap. V and J are TRBV18 and TRBJ1-1; tentative D call: TRBD1 (6 bases). With 6 bases removed from V and 4 bases from J, the gap between germline ends came to 12 bases. The CDR3 is 13 amino acids. Per germline, CDR1 KGHSH and CDR2 LQKENI. Partial CDR3 DNA: TGTGCCAGCTCCCCCGGGGGGCCCACTGAA. It yields the protein CASSPGGPTE. The complete CDR3 reads CASSPGGPTEAFF.

Comment on this clone: The read stops 3 residues short of the end of the CDR3; the missing end is completed from the germline J gene. The J gene is TRBJ1-4, the V gene TRBV5-1, with 7 positions matching TRBD1. CDR1 SGHRS and CDR2 YFSETQ come from the germline V gene. V lost 3 bases, J lost 4 bases, and 9 bases stayed unmatched. The CDR3 has 16 residues. The part of the CDR3 DNA that was read is TGCGCCAGCAGCTCAACCCCGGGACAGAGTAATGAAAAA. This encodes CASSSTPGQSNEK. The full CDR3 protein reads CASSSTPGQSNEKLFF. Variable domain in full (rest from reference TRBV5-1 and TRBJ1-4): KAGVTQTPRYLIKTRGQQVTLSCSPISGHRSVSWYQQTPGQGLQFLFEYFSETQRNKGNFPGRFSGRQFSNSRSEMNVSTLELGDSALYLCASSSTPGQSNEKLFFGSGTQLSVL.

About this clone: From the germline J gene comes the end of the CDR3, since the read stops 3 residues before it. The V call is TRBV18, the J call TRBJ2-2; TRBD2 matches at 11 bases. Germline V gives CDR1 KGHSH, CDR2 LQKENI. CDR3 size: 15 residues. V dropped 6 bases and J dropped 1; count of bases not matched to a gene: 1. The CDR3 sequence is CASSGLAGNTGELFF. The sequenced part of the CDR3 DNA is TGTGCCAGCTCCGGACTAGCGGGGAACACCGGGGAG.

This clone is categorized as medium-sized. The CDR3 is cut off 3 residues early in the read; its end comes from the germline J gene. The chain links TRBV5-6 to TRBJ2-3, with D maybe TRBD2 (7 bases). This CDR3 region has 14 residues. Germline V gives CDR1 SGHDT, CDR2 YYEEEE. Trimming shortened V by 0 bases and J by 6 bases, and 11 bases separated the two germline ends. The covered CDR3 bases are TGTGCCAGCAGCTTGGCCGAGGGGGGGGATACG. This translates into CASSLAEGGDT. The complete CDR3 reads CASSLAEGGDTQYF.

This clone was detected ten times or more. The CDR3 end lies 3 residues beyond the end of the read and is filled in from the germline J gene. The rearrangement joins TRBV4-1 to TRBJ2-2, with D tentatively TRBD2 (6 bases). V lost 2 bases, J lost 5 bases, and 15 bases lay in between. Germline V gene lookup returns CDR1 MGHRA and CDR2 YSYEKL. The CDR3 extends over 16 amino acids. This chain's CDR3 is CASSQLRLATTGELFF. Incomplete CDR3 DNA: TGCGCCAGCAGCCAATTACGGCTAGCGACGACCGGGGAG.

A note on this clone: The read ends 3 residues shy of where the CDR3 ends; the end is completed using the germline J gene. This sequence joins TRBV18 and TRBJ2-3; TRBD1 aligns across 9 bases. The CDR3 covers 17 residues. Germline V gene data show CDR1 as KGHSH and CDR2 as LQKENI. Trimming at V came to 3 bases and at J to 6 bases, leaving 13 bases not matched to a gene. Partial CDR3 DNA: TGTGCCAGCTCACCGCCACCGTGGGACAGGGAGGTTGATACG. Residues: CASSPPPWDREVDT. The complete CDR3 protein is CASSPPPWDREVDTQYF. Filled out from reference TRBV18 and TRBJ2-3, the complete variable domain reads NAGVMQNPRHLVRRRGQEARLRCSPMKGHSHVYWYRQLPEEGLKFMVYLQKENIIDESGMPKERFSAEFPKEGPSILRIQQVVRGDSAAYFCASSPPPWDREVDTQYFGPGTRLTVL.

This clone has ten or more counts. Sequencing ends 3 residues short of the CDR3 end; the germline J gene provides the rest. The chain combines TRBV14 with TRBJ1-2, with 8 nucleotides matching TRBD1. The CDR3 extends over 13 amino acids. The V gene's germline CDR1 is SGHDN and CDR2 FVKESK. CDR3 DNA (partial): TGTGCCAGCAGCGGTCGGACAGGGAGCGGC. Translation: CASSGRTGSG. The full CDR3 is CASSGRTGSGYTF.

As regards this clone: The read stops 3 residues short of the end of the CDR3; the missing end is completed from the germline J gene. This sequence joins TRBV2 and TRBJ1-2; D is uncertain. Germline CDR1 and CDR2: SNHLY and FYNNEI. The CDR3 sequence is 12 residues long. Trimming took off 8 bases at V and 5 bases at J, with 12 bases between the two ends. The part of the CDR3 DNA that was read is TGTGCCAGCTTACGGGGAGGGTATGGC. This gives the protein CASLRGGYG. The CDR3 reads in full as CASLRGGYGYTF.

As to this clone: The read halts 3 residues ahead of the CDR3 end, with the missing end drawn from the germline J gene. The chain carries TRBV6-4 and TRBJ2-1, with 9 bases lining up with TRBD2. J lost 2 bases, V lost 4 bases, and 6 bases had no gene match. The CDR3 runs 16 residues. The germline CDR1 and CDR2 sequences are MRHNA and SNTAGT. The sequenced part of the CDR3 DNA is TGTGCCAGCAGTGGGACGGCGGGGGGGGCCTACAATGAG. Encoded protein: CASSGTAGGAYNE. The complete CDR3 protein is CASSGTAGGAYNEQFF.